A selection of T cell receptor beta chains follows, all from one sample in a study of blood T cells in healthy people across ages. Each CDR3 protein gets one entry after TCRdb re-called the 5' RACE reads with MiXCR. The sample shows some 670,000 distinct CDR3 sequences, about 50% of them seen only once. Sequencing was performed on blood. The receptors were sampled from a woman of 80 years or more in good health. Each CDR3 is given without its conserved first and last residue.

J	V	CDR3
TRBJ2-5	TRBV29-1	SVGGSGRAQTQY
TRBJ2-1	TRBV10-3	AIRDADPRGQF
TRBJ1-2	TRBV5-8	ASSSARGRSGYT
TRBJ2-5	TRBV28	ASRAGTWGTQY
TRBJ1-1	TRBV5-4	ASSLDGTNTEAF
TRBJ2-1	TRBV7-2	ASSFEGGPHNEQF
TRBJ2-5	TRBV20-1	SASGALQETQY
TRBJ1-5	TRBV20-1	SARDLRTGLLYQPQH
TRBJ2-3	TRBV7-3	ASSLTVTTGGGDTQY
TRBJ1-5	TRBV5-1	ASPNQPQH
TRBJ2-7	TRBV29-1	SARTSYWYEQY
TRBJ2-3	TRBV5-6	ASSFEGRRSLGDSDTQY
TRBJ1-6	TRBV7-2	ASSLATVLYNSPLH
-	TRBV3-1	ASSQDAAHYEQY
TRBJ2-5	TRBV6-2/TRBV6-3	ASSNHRTSAQETQY
TRBJ2-1	TRBV20-1	SASSSGPLNEQF
TRBJ2-5	TRBV21-1	ASSKDQQQETQY
TRBJ1-5	TRBV29-1	SVGSYSNQPQH
TRBJ2-2	TRBV20-1	SALRKGWTGELF
TRBJ1-1	TRBV12-3/TRBV12-4	ASRNRGLGTEAF
TRBJ2-2	TRBV7-9	ASSLRMGYTGELF
TRBJ2-1	TRBV7-2	ASSLVPVTSGANEQF
TRBJ2-7	TRBV5-1	ASSQGFRGPSYEQY
TRBJ1-2	TRBV7-2	ASSLDLGTGYGYT
TRBJ2-2	TRBV5-1	ASSVQGTSGTGELF
TRBJ1-2	TRBV20-1	SAPQQGGYGYT
TRBJ1-2	TRBV9	ASGSPLPNYGYT
TRBJ1-2	TRBV27	ASRRTGGHYGYT
TRBJ2-5	TRBV5-1	ASTWGGTQY